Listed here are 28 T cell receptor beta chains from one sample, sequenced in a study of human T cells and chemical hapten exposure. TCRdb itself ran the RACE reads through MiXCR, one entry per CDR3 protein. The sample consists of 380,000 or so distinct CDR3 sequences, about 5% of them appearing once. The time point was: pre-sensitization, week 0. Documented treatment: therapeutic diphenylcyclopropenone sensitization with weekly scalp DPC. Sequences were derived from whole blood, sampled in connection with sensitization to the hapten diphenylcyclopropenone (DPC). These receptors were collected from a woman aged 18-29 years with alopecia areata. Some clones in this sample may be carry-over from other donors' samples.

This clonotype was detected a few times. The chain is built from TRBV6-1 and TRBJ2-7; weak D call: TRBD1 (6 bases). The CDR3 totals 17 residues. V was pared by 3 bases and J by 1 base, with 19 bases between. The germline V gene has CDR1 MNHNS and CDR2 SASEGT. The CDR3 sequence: CASSEAQWGRGSYEQYF. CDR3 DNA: TGTGCCAGCAGTGAGGCCCAATGGGGGCGAGGGTCCTACGAGCAGTACTTC.

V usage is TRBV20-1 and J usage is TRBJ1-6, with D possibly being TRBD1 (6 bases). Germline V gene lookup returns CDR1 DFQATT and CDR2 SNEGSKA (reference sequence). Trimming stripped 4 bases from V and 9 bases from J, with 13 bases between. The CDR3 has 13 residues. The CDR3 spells CSAIYREGSPLHF. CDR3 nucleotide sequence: TGCAGTGCTATTTACAGGGAGGGTTCACCCCTCCACTTT.

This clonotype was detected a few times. The CDR3 region is CATRSNGLDNEQFF. In DNA, the CDR3 is TGTGCCACCAGAAGCAACGGACTAGACAATGAGCAGTTCTTC. J is TRBJ2-1 and V is TRBV24-1, with 7 bases lining up with TRBD2. J lost 5 bases, V lost 7 bases, and 7 bases had no gene match. This CDR3 comprises 14 residues. CDR1 and CDR2 (germline): KGHDR, SFDVKD.

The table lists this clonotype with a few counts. The CDR3 DNA follows: TGTGCCAGCAGTCCCGGGGGCCCCCGGAAAGATACGCAGTATTTT. Translating gives CASSPGGPRKDTQYF. J is TRBJ2-3 and V is TRBV6-6, with D perhaps being TRBD1 or TRBD2 (6 bases each). V was cut by 5 bases and J by 5 bases, with 17 bases left in between. From germline, CDR1 is MNHNY and CDR2 SVGAGI (reference sequence). This CDR3 has 15 residues.

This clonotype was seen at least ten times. CDR3 sequence reads: CASSASYNEQFF. The CDR3 nucleotides read TGTGCCAGCAGCGCCTCCTACAATGAGCAGTTCTTC. V gene TRBV25-1 combines with J gene TRBJ2-1; D not certain. Germline V CDR1 and CDR2: MGHDK, SYGVNS. V was pared by 6 bases and J by 0 bases, with 3 bases between. The CDR3 has 12 amino acids.

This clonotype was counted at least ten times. The CDR3 loop is CAISEAGGLDIQYF. CDR3 sequence (DNA): TGTGCCATCAGTGAAGCAGGGGGTTTGGACATTCAGTACTTC. V is TRBV10-3 and J is TRBJ2-4, with 7 bases aligning to TRBD1. CDR1 and CDR2 from the germline V gene are ENHRY and SYGVKD. With V trimmed by 3 bases and J by 8 bases, 7 bases remained unmatched. The CDR3 has 14 amino acids.

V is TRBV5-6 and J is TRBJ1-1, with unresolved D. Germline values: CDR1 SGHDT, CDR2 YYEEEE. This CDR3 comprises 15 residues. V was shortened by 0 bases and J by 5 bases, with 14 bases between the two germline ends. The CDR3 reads CASSLVVVRETEAFF. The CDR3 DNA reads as TGTGCCAGCAGCTTGGTTGTGGTGAGAGAGACTGAAGCTTTCTTT.

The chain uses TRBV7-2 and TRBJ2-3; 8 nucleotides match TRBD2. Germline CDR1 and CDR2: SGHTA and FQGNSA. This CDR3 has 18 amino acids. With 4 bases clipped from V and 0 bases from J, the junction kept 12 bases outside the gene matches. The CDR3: CASSSPLGGASSTDTQYF. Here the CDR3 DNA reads TGTGCCAGCAGCTCTCCTCTCGGGGGGGCCTCTAGCACAGATACGCAGTATTTT.

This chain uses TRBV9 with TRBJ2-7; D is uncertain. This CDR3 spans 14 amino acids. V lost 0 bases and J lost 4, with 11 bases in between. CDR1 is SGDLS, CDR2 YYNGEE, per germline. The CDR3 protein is CASSVGAVTYEQYF. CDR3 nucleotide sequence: TGTGCCAGCAGCGTAGGCGCGGTTACTTACGAGCAGTACTTC.

CDR3 amino acids: CASSWDRKVGETQYF. The CDR3 DNA reads as TGTGCCAGCAGTTGGGACAGAAAGGTCGGGGAGACCCAGTACTTC. The J gene is TRBJ2-5, the V gene TRBV28; 7 nucleotides agree with TRBD1. The CDR3 is made up of 15 amino acids. CDR1 MDHEN and CDR2 SYDVKM come from the germline V gene. Trimming at V came to 4 bases and at J to 5 bases, leaving 10 bases not matched to a gene.

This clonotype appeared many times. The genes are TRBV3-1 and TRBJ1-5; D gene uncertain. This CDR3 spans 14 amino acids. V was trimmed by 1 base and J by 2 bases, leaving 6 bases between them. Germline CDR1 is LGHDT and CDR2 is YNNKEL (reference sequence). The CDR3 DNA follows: TGTGCCAGCAGCCAAGGGTGGGGCAATCAGCCCCAGCATTTT. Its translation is CASSQGWGNQPQHF. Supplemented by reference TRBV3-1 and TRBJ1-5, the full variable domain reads DTAVSQTPKYLVTQMGNDKSIKCEQNLGHDTMYWYKQDSKKFLKIMFSYNNKELIINETVPNRFSPKSPDKAHLNLHINSLELGDSAVYFCASSQGWGNQPQHFGDGTRLSIL.

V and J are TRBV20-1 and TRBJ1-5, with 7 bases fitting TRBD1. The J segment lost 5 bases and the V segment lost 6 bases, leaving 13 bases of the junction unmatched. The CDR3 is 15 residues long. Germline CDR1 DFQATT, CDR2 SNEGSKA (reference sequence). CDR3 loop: CSAEFRQGRDQPQHF. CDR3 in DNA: TGCAGTGCGGAATTCAGACAGGGTCGGGATCAGCCCCAGCATTTT.

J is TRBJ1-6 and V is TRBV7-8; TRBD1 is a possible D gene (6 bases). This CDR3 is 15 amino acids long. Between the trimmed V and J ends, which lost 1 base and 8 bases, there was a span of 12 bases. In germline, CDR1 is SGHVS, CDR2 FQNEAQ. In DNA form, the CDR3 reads TGTGCCAGCAGCTTAGTTCAGGGGCCGTATTCACCCCTCCACTTT. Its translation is CASSLVQGPYSPLHF.

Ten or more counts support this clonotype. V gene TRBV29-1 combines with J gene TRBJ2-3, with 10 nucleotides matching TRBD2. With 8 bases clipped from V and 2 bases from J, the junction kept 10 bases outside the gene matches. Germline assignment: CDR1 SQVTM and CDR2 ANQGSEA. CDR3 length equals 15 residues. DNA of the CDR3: TGCAGCCACACTTTCCTAGCGGGGGACACAGATACGCAGTATTTT. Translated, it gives CSHTFLAGDTDTQYF.

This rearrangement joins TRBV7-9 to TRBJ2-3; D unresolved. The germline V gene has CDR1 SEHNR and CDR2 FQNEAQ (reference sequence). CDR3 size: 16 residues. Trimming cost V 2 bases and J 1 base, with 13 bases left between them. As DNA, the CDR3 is TGTGCCAGCAGCTTATACGACATTTATGGCACAGATACGCAGTATTTT. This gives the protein CASSLYDIYGTDTQYF.

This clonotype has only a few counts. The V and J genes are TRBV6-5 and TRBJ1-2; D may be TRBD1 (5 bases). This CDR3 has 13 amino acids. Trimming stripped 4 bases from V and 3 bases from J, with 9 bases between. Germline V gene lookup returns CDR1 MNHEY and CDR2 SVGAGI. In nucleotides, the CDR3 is TGTGCCAGCAGTTTGGGGGTTCACTATGGCTACACCTTC. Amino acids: CASSLGVHYGYTF.

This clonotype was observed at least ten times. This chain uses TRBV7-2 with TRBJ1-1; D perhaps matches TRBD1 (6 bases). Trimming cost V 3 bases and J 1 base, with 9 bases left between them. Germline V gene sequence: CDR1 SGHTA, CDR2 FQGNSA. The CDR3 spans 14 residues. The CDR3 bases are TGTGCCAGCAGCTTTGTGACAGGGAACACTGAAGCTTTCTTT. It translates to CASSFVTGNTEAFF.

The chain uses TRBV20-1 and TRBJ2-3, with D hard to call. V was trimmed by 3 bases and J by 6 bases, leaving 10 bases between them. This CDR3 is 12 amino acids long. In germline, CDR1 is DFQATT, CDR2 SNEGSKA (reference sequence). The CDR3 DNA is TGCAGTGCTAGGATCATCTCTGATACGCAGTATTTT. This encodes CSARIISDTQYF.

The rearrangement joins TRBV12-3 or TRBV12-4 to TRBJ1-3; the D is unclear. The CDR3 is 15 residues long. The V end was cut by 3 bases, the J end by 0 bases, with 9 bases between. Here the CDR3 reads CASSFRSFSGNTIYF. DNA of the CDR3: TGTGCCAGCAGTTTTCGCAGTTTCTCTGGAAACACCATATATTTT.

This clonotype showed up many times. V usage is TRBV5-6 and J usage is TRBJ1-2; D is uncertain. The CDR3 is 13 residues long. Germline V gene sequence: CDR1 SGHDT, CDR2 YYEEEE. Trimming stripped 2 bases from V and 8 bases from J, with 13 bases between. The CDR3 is CASSFLQPVGYTF. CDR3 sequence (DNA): TGTGCCAGCAGCTTCTTACAGCCTGTGGGCTACACCTTC.

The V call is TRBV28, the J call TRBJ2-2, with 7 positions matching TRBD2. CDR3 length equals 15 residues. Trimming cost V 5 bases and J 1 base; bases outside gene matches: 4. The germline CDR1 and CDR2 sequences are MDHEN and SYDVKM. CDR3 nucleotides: TGTGCCAGCAGTCCGGGACTACTGAACACCGGGGAGCTGTTTTTT. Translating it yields CASSPGLLNTGELFF.

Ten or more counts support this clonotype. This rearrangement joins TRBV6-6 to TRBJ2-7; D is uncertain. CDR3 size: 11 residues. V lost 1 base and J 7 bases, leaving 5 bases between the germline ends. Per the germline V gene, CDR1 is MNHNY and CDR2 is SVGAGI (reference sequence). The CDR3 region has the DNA TGTGCCAGCAGTTACTTGGGGGAGCAGTACTTC. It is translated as CASSYLGEQYF.

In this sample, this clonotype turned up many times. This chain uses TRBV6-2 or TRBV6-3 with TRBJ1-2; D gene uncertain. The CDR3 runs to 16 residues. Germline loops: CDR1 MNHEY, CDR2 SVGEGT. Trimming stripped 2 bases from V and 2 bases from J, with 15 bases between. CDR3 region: CASSYPTTQDNYGYTF. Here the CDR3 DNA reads TGTGCCAGCAGTTACCCCACGACTCAGGACAACTATGGCTACACCTTC.

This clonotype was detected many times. In DNA form, the CDR3 reads TGTGCCAGCACTCCCAGAGGGACAGAGACAGATACGCAGTATTTT. Encoded protein: CASTPRGTETDTQYF. This chain joins TRBV6-1 and TRBJ2-3; TRBD1 aligns across 7 bases. Trimming cost V 7 bases and J 3 bases; bases outside gene matches: 10. The CDR3 has 15 amino acids. Per the germline V gene, CDR1 is MNHNS and CDR2 is SASEGT.

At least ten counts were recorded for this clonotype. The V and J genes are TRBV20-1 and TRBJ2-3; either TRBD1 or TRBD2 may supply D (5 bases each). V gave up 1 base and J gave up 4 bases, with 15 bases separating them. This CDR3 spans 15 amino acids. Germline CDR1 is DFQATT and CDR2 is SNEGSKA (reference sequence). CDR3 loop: CSARVEGWGPDTQYF. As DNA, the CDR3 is TGCAGTGCTAGAGTCGAGGGATGGGGCCCAGATACGCAGTATTTT.

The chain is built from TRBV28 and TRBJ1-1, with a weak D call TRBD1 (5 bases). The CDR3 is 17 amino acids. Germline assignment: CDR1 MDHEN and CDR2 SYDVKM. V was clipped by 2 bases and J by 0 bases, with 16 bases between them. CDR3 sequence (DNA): TGTGCCAGCAGTTTACCCCCCGGGGCCCTCATGAACACTGAAGCTTTCTTT. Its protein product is CASSLPPGALMNTEAFF.

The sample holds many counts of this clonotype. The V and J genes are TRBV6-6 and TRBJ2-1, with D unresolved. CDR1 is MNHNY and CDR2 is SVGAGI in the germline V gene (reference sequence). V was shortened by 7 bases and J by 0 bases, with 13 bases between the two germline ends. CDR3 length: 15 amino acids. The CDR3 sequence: CASNLGIISYNEQFF. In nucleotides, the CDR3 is TGTGCCAGCAATTTAGGGATTATCTCCTACAATGAGCAGTTCTTC.

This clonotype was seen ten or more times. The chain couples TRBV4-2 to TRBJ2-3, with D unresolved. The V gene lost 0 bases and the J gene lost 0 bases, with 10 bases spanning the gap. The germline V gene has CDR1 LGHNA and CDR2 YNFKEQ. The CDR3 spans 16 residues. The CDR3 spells CASSQDHQASTDTQYF. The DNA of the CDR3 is TGTGCCAGCAGCCAAGATCATCAGGCTAGCACAGATACGCAGTATTTT.